Described below is a single T cell receptor (beta chain) sequence and its context. Its antigen is not known. The CDR3 is 13 residues long. Looked up from germline, CDR1 is WSHSY and CDR2 is SAAADI. The V and J ends lost 6 bases and 3 bases respectively, with 12 bases between them. The protocol was immunoSEQ multiplex PCR, while the TCRdb copy is restricted to in-frame clones and leaves out a portion. Of around 2.1 million clones in the sample, approximately 96% were seen once. This specimen belongs to a study of shared clonotypes between healthy human individuals. General observations from the study: Donor clonotype sharing was expected to depend on sequencing depth.

V usage is TRBV10-2 and J usage is TRBJ2-7, with TRBD1 as a possible D gene (6 bases). Sequenced input: naive CD4+ T cells sorted from blood. Subset denoted: CD45RA+ positively selected. The receptor comes from a man younger than 35 in good health. The CDR3: CASSRGQNYEQYF. The CDR3 bases are TGCGCCAGCAGCCGGGGACAAAACTACGAGCAGTACTTC.